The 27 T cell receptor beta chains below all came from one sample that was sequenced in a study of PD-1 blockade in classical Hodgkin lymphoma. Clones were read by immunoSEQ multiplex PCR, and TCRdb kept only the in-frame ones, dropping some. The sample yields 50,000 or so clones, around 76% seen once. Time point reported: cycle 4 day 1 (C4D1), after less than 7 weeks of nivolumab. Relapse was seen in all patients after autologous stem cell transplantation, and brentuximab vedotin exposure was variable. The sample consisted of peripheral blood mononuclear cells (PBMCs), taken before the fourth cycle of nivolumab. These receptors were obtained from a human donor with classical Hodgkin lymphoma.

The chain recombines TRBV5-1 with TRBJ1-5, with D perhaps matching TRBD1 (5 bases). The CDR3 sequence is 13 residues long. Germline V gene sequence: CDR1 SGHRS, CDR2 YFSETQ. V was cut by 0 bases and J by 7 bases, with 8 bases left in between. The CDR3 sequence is CASSLVGDQPQHF. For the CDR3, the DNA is TGCGCCAGCAGCTTGGTGGGGGACCAGCCCCAGCATTTT.

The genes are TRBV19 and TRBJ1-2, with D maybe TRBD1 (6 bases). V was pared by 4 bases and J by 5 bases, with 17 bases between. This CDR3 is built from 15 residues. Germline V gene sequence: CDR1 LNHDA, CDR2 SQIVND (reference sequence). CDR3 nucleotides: TGTGCCAGTAGTAAGGGGGGCAGCCATCTGTATGGCTACACCTTC. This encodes CASSKGGSHLYGYTF.

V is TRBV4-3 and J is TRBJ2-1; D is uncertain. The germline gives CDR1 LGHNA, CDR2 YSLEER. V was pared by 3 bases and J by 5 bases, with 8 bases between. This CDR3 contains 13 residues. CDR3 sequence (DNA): TGCGCCAGCAGCCAGGCCCGGAACAATGAGCAGTTCTTC. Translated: CASSQARNNEQFF.

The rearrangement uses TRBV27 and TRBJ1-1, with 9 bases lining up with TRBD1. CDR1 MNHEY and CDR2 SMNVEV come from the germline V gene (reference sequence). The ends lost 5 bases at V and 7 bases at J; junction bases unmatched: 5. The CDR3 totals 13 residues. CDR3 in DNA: TGTGCCAGCAGTCTACAGGGGGCTGGTGAAGCTTTCTTT. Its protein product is CASSLQGAGEAFF.

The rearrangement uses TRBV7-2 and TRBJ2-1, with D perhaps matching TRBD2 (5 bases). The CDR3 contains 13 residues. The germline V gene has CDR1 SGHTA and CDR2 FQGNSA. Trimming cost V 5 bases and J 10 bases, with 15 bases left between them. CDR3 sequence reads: CASSRILVAEQFF. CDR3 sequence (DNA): TGTGCCAGCAGCCGGATACTAGTAGCCGAGCAGTTCTTC.

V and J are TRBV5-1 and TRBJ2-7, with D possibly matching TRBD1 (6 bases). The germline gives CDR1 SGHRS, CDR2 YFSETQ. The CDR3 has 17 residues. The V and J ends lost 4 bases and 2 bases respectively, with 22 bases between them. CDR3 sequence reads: CASSHTGTRRFTYEQYF. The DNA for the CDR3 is TGCGCCAGCAGCCATACAGGGACAAGGCGATTCACCTACGAGCAGTACTTC.

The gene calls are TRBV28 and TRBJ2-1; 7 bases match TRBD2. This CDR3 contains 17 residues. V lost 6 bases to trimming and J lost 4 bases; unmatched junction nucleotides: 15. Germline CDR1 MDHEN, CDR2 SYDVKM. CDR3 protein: CASSPRLSGKVYNEQFF. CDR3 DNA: TGTGCCAGCAGCCCTCGCCTCAGCGGGAAGGTGTACAATGAGCAGTTCTTC.

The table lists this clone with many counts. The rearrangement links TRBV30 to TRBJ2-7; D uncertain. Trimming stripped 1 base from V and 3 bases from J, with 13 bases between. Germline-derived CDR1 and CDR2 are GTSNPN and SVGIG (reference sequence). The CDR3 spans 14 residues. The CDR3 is CAWSDEAVLYEQYF. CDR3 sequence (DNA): TGTGCCTGGAGTGATGAAGCAGTCCTCTACGAGCAGTACTTC.

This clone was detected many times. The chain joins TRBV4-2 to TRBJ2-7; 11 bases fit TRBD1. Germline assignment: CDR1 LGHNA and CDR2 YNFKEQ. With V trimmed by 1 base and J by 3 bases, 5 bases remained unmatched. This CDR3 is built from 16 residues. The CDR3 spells CASSQVIGTGGYEQYF. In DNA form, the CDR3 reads TGTGCCAGCAGCCAAGTAATCGGGACAGGGGGCTACGAGCAGTACTTC.

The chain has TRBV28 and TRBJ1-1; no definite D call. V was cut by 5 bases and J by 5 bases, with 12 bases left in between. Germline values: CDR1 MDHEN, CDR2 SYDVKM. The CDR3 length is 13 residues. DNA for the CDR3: TGTGCCAGCAGTATAGAGGAGGGAACTGAAGCTTTCTTT. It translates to CASSIEEGTEAFF.

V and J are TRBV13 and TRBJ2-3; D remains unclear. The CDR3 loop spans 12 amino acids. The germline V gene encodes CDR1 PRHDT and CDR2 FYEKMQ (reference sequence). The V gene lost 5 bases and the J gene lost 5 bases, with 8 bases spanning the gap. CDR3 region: CASSAVRDTQYF. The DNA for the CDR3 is TGTGCCAGCAGCGCCGTCCGAGATACGCAGTATTTT. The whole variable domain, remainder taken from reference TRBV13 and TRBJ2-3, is AAGVIQSPRHLIKEKRETATLKCYPIPRHDTVYWYQQGPGQDPQFLISFYEKMQSDKGSIPDRFSAQQFSDYHSELNMSSLELGDSALYFCASSAVRDTQYFGPGTRLTVL.

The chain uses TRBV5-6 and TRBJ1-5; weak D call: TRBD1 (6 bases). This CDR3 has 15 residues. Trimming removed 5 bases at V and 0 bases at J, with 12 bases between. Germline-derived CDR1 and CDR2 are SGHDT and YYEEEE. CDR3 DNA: TGTGCCAGCAGTCTACAGGGCTATAGCAATCAGCCCCAGCATTTT. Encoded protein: CASSLQGYSNQPQHF.

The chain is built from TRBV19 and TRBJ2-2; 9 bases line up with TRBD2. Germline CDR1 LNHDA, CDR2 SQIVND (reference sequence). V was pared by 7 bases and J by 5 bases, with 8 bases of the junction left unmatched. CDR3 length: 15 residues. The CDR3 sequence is CASKRGLAGTGELFF. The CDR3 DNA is TGTGCCAGTAAAAGAGGGCTAGCGGGAACCGGGGAGCTGTTTTTT.

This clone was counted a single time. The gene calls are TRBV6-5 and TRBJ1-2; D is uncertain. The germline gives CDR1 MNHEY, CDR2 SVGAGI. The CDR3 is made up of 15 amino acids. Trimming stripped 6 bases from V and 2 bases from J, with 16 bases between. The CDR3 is CASRGSAGGNYGYTF. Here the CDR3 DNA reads TGTGCCAGCAGGGGATCGGCAGGCGGAAACTATGGCTACACCTTC.

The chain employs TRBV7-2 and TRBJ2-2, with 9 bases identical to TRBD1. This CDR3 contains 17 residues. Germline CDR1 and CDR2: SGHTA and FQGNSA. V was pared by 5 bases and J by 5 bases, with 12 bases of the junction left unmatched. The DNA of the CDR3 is TGTGCCAGCAGCCGTACCCGGGACAGGGCTACTACCGGGGAGCTGTTTTTT. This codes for CASSRTRDRATTGELFF.

CDR3 DNA sequence: TGTGCCAGCAGCCCGGGACTAGCGGGAGGGATAAACGAGCAGTACTTC. As protein: CASSPGLAGGINEQYF. The chain couples TRBV7-9 to TRBJ2-7; 16 bases align to TRBD2. CDR1 is SEHNR, CDR2 FQNEAQ, per germline (reference sequence). The CDR3 covers 16 residues. Trimming took 5 bases from V and 5 from J; bases not matched to a gene: 6.

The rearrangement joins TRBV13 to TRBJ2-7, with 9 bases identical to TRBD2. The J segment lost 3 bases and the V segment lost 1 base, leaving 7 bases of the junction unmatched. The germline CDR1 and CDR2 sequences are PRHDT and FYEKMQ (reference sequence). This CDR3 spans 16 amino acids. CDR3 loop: CASSLVGLAGFYEQYF. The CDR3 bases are TGTGCCAGCAGCTTAGTGGGGCTAGCGGGGTTCTACGAGCAGTACTTC.

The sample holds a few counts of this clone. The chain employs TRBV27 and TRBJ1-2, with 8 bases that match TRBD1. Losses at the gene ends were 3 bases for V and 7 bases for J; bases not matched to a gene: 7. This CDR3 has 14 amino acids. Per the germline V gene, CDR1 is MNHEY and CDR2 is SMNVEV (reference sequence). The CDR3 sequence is CASSLDRESSGYTF. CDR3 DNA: TGTGCCAGCAGTTTGGACAGGGAAAGTAGTGGCTACACCTTC.

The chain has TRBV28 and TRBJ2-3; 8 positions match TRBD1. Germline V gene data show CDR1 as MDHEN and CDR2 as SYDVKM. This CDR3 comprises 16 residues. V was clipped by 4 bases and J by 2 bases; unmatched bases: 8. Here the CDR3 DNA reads TGTGCCAGCAGTTCCCTCAGGACAGGGTACACAGATACGCAGTATTTT. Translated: CASSSLRTGYTDTQYF.

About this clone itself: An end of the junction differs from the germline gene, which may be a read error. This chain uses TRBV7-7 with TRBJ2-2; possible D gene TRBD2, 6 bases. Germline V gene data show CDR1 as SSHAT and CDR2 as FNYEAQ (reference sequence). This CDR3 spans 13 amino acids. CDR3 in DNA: TGTGCTAGCAGCCCCGGGGGCACCGGGGAGCTGTTTTTT. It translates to CASSPGGTGELFF. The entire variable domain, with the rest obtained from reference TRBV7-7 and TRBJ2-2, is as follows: GAGVSQSPRYKVTKRGQDVTLRCDPISSHATLYWYQQALGQGPEFLTYFNYEAQPDKSGLPSDRFSAERPEGSISTLTIQRTEQRDSAMYRCASSPGGTGELFFGEGSRLTVL.

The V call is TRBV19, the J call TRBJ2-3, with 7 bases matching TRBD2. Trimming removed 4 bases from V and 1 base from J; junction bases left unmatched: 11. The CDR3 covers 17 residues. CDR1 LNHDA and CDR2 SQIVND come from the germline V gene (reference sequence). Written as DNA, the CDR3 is TGTGCCAGTAGTAGGAATCTAGCGGCGTCCCGCACAGATACGCAGTATTTT. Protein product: CASSRNLAASRTDTQYF. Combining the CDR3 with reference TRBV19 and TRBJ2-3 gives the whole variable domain DGGITQSPKYLFRKEGQNVTLSCEQNLNHDAMYWYRQDPGQGLRLIYYSQIVNDFQKGDIAEGYSVSREKKESFPLTVTSAQKNPTAFYLCASSRNLAASRTDTQYFGPGTRLTVL.

The CDR3 here is CASSSRTSGRLYEQYF. The CDR3 nucleotides are TGTGCCAGCAGTTCTCGGACTAGCGGGAGGCTCTACGAGCAGTACTTC. The chain employs TRBV28 and TRBJ2-7; 14 positions match TRBD2. After removal of 4 bases from V and 3 bases from J, the junction contained 5 bases not matched to a gene. The CDR3 has 16 residues. The germline CDR1 and CDR2 sequences are MDHEN and SYDVKM.

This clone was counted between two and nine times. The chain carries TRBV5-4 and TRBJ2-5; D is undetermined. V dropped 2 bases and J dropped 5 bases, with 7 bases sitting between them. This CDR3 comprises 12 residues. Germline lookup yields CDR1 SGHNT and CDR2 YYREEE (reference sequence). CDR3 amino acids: CASSFEGETQYF. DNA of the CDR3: TGTGCCAGCAGCTTTGAAGGGGAGACCCAGTACTTC.

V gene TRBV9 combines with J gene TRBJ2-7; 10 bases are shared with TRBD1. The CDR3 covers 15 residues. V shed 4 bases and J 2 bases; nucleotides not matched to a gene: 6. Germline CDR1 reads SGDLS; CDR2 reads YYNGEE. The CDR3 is CASSPLGQGAYEQYF. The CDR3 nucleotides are TGTGCCAGCAGCCCCTTAGGACAGGGGGCCTACGAGCAGTACTTC.

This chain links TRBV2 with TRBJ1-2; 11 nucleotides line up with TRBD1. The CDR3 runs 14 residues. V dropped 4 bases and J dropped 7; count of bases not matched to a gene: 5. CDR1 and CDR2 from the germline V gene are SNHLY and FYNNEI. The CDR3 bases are TGTGCCAGCAGTGGGGGACAGGGGGGTTTTGGCTACACCTTC. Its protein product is CASSGGQGGFGYTF.

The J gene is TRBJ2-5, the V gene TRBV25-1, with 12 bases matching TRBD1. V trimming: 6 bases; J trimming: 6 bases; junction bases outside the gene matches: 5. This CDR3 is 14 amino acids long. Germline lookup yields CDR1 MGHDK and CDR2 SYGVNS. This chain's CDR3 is CASSGTGGAKTQYF. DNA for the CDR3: TGTGCCAGCAGCGGGACAGGGGGCGCGAAGACCCAGTACTTC.

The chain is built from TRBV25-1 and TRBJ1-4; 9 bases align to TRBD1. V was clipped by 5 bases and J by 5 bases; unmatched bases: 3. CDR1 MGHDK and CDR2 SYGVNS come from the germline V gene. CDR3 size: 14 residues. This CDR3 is CASSTGGKNEKLFF. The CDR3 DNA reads TGTGCCAGCAGTACAGGGGGCAAAAATGAAAAACTGTTTTTT.